The next 29 T cell receptor beta chains were all read from a single sample in a study of blood T cell repertoires in COVID-19 (dated by TCRdb to between 2020 and 2021). Libraries were constructed by the immunoSEQ multiplex PCR assay. The table was pulled from immuneACCESS by TCRdb, which kept in-frame rearrangements only. Such tables lose some clones; where checked, under half of the loss comes from unresolved V genes, and the rest has no known cause. This sample has about 100,000 clones in its table, and less than 85% of those were observed once. The ten biggest clones cover about 1.8% of the sample. The sequenced sample consisted of peripheral blood. Every receptor here comes from a woman in her 70s with active or convalescent COVID-19.

This chain joins TRBV3-1 (or the pseudogene TRBV3-2) and TRBJ2-5, with TRBD2 matching over 11 bases. Germline CDR1 LGHDT, CDR2 YNNKEL (reference sequence). V trimming: 1 base; J trimming: 3 bases; junction bases outside the gene matches: 4. CDR3 length: 16 residues. CDR3 sequence: CASSQGLAGGEETQYF. The CDR3 nucleotides are TGTGCCAGCAGCCAAGGTCTAGCGGGGGGTGAAGAGACCCAGTACTTC.

This clone has a single count. The V and J genes are TRBV4-3 and TRBJ2-5, with D uncertain. Germline CDR1 reads LGHNA; CDR2 reads YSLEER. CDR3 length: 15 residues. V lost 4 bases, J lost 1 base, and 13 bases lay in between. In nucleotides, the CDR3 is TGCGCCAGCAGCCTCGACACCACCCTCCAAGAGACCCAGTACTTC. Protein product: CASSLDTTLQETQYF.

The chain recombines TRBV28 with TRBJ2-5, with D possibly TRBD2 on 5 matching bases. The length of the CDR3 is 15 residues. CDR1 and CDR2 from the germline V gene are MDHEN and SYDVKM. Deletions cut 5 bases from V and 5 bases from J, with 18 bases between. The chain's CDR3 is CASSTSSQRRETQYF. In DNA form, the CDR3 reads TGTGCCAGCAGTACCTCTTCCCAGCGGAGGGAGACCCAGTACTTC. Complete variable domain (other parts from reference TRBV28 and TRBJ2-5): DVKVTQSSRYLVKRTGEKVFLECVQDMDHENMFWYRQDPGLGLRLIYFSYDVKMKEKGDIPEGYSVSREKKERFSLILESASTNQTSMYLCASSTSSQRRETQYFGPGTRLLVL.

The rearrangement uses TRBV27 and TRBJ2-3; 8 positions agree with TRBD1. CDR1 MNHEY and CDR2 SMNVEV come from the germline V gene (reference sequence). J lost 1 base, V lost 3 bases, and 3 bases had no gene match. This CDR3 spans 15 amino acids. CDR3 nucleotide sequence: TGTGCCAGCAGTTTCAGGGGGCTTGGCACAGATACGCAGTATTTT. Encoded protein: CASSFRGLGTDTQYF.

This clone was seen once. This chain joins TRBV6-5 and TRBJ2-1, with D possibly matching TRBD2 (6 bases). The CDR3 has 12 residues. From germline, CDR1 is MNHEY and CDR2 SVGAGI. The CDR3 DNA reads as TGTCAGTCGCGGGACCCCATGAATGAGCAGTTCTTC. This codes for CQSRDPMNEQFF.

The chain couples TRBV4-2 to TRBJ2-1; 8 bases line up with TRBD1. The CDR3 spans 15 residues. V dropped 4 bases and J dropped 10; count of bases not matched to a gene: 12. From germline, CDR1 is LGHNA and CDR2 YNFKEQ. CDR3 residues: CASSPPQGAPGEQFF. Here the CDR3 DNA reads TGTGCCAGCAGCCCACCTCAGGGGGCCCCGGGCGAGCAGTTCTTC.

V gene TRBV6-2 or TRBV6-3 combines with J gene TRBJ2-1; the match to TRBD2 covers 8 bases. Germline V gene sequence: CDR1 MNHEY, CDR2 SVGEGT. The trim removed 5 bases at V and 2 bases at J, leaving 8 bases unmatched. This CDR3 has 16 residues. The DNA for the CDR3 is TGTGCCAGCAGTGGCCTGAGCGGGAGAGCCTACAATGAGCAGTTCTTC. Translation gives CASSGLSGRAYNEQFF.

The table lists this clone with a count of one. The V and J genes are TRBV19 and TRBJ1-2; D perhaps matches TRBD1 (5 bases). Germline V CDR1 and CDR2: LNHDA, SQIVND (reference sequence). The germline V and J ends were trimmed by 0 bases and 4 bases, with 9 bases remaining between them. The CDR3 is 14 residues long. CDR3 protein: CASSIDPRVYGYTF. Here the CDR3 DNA reads TGTGCCAGTAGTATAGATCCCAGGGTCTATGGCTACACCTTC.

CDR3 amino acids: CASVVEGNQPQHF. The CDR3 DNA sequence: TGTGCCAGCGTGGTGGAGGGCAATCAGCCCCAGCATTTT. The chain employs TRBV6-5 and TRBJ1-5; no firm D call. V lost 8 bases to trimming and J lost 2 bases, with 10 bases between them. The CDR3 is 13 amino acids. Germline V gives CDR1 MNHEY, CDR2 SVGAGI.

The chain has TRBV7-2 and TRBJ1-4, with D hard to call. The CDR3 has 13 amino acids. In germline, CDR1 is SGHTA, CDR2 FQGNSA. V gave up 3 bases and J gave up 6 bases, with 8 bases separating them. The CDR3 protein is CASSFSLYEKLFF. The CDR3 DNA reads as TGTGCCAGCAGCTTTTCCTTGTATGAAAAACTGTTTTTT.

This clone was observed a few times. The chain is built from TRBV2 and TRBJ2-3, with D possibly matching TRBD2 (6 bases). The CDR3 spans 19 residues. Between the trimmed V and J ends, which lost 8 bases and 0 bases, there was a span of 27 bases. The V gene's germline CDR1 is SNHLY and CDR2 FYNNEI. CDR3 loop: CASRTPVGRKQASTDTQYF. The CDR3 DNA sequence: TGTGCCAGCCGTACGCCTGTGGGGAGGAAGCAAGCGAGCACAGATACGCAGTATTTT.

This clone was detected once. The chain is built from TRBV3-1 (or the pseudogene TRBV3-2) and TRBJ2-2; TRBD2 might be the D (6 bases). CDR3 length equals 16 residues. The V gene's germline CDR1 is LGHDT and CDR2 YNNKEL (reference sequence). V lost 0 bases and J lost 1, with 9 bases in between. The CDR3 spells CASSQERGWNTGELFF. The DNA of the CDR3 is TGTGCCAGCAGCCAAGAGCGGGGTTGGAACACCGGGGAGCTGTTTTTT.

This chain joins TRBV28 and TRBJ1-2; D is undetermined. The CDR3 is made up of 11 amino acids. Per the germline V gene, CDR1 is MDHEN and CDR2 is SYDVKM. V gave up 8 bases and J gave up 5 bases, with 9 bases separating them. CDR3 loop: CASSGKYGYTF. The CDR3 DNA sequence: TGTGCCAGCTCCGGGAAGTATGGCTACACCTTC.

The chain is built from TRBV19 and TRBJ1-6; tentative D call: TRBD1 (5 bases). V gave up 6 bases and J gave up 5 bases, with 5 bases separating them. The V gene's germline CDR1 is LNHDA and CDR2 SQIVND (reference sequence). This CDR3 contains 12 residues. CDR3 protein: CASRTDNSPLHF. Written as DNA, the CDR3 is TGTGCCAGTAGGACAGATAATTCACCCCTCCACTTT.

The chain joins TRBV21-1 to TRBJ2-3; the table's D call of TRBD1 was not tested on the DNA. TRBV21-1 is termed a pseudogene. The CDR3 sequence is 16 residues long. CDR3 DNA sequence: TGTGCCAGCAGCAAATTTGGGGGCCCCCAAGGAGATACGCAGTATTTT. It is translated as CASSKFGGPQGDTQYF.

A word on this clone: Other DNA sequences in the same sample also yield this CDR3. V and J are TRBV24-1 and TRBJ1-5; D not resolved. Germline lookup yields CDR1 KGHDR and CDR2 SFDVKD. The V end lost 4 bases, the J end lost 0 bases, and 6 bases lay between the germline ends. This CDR3 is 14 amino acids long. The CDR3 coding sequence is TGTGCCACCAGTGACAGTTATAGCAATCAGCCCCAGCATTTT. Its translation is CATSDSYSNQPQHF.

The chain carries TRBV29-1 and TRBJ2-1; D may be TRBD1 (6 bases). CDR1 and CDR2 from the germline V gene are SQVTM and ANQGSEA. Trimming left V 4 bases short and J 7 bases short, with 20 bases between. CDR3 size: 15 residues. The CDR3 coding sequence is TGCAGCGTTGGAGGGGGTAGGGACGGAAGGAATGAGCAGTTCTTC. This codes for CSVGGGRDGRNEQFF.

The CDR3 loop reads CASSLRGLTHNEQFF. The CDR3 region has the DNA TGTGCCAGCAGCTTGAGGGGACTAACACACAATGAGCAGTTCTTC. The rearrangement joins TRBV5-6 to TRBJ2-1; 7 bases are shared with TRBD2. Germline lookup yields CDR1 SGHDT and CDR2 YYEEEE. The CDR3 has 15 amino acids. V was pared by 1 base and J by 5 bases, with 6 bases of the junction left unmatched.

The V and J genes are TRBV28 and TRBJ1-1; tentatively, D is TRBD1 (5 bases). The germline V and J ends were trimmed by 7 bases and 3 bases, with 18 bases remaining between them. This CDR3 has 15 residues. The germline CDR1 and CDR2 sequences are MDHEN and SYDVKM. As DNA, the CDR3 is TGTGCCAGCACGACCTTGGGGCGGTATGACACTGAAGCTTTCTTT. It codes for CASTTLGRYDTEAFF.

This clone occurred once. The CDR3 loop is CASSFYGSSYNEQFF. CDR3 bases: TGCGCCAGCAGCTTTTATGGCAGCTCCTACAATGAGCAGTTCTTC. J is TRBJ2-1 and V is TRBV5-1; D is unresolved. Germline V gene data show CDR1 as SGHRS and CDR2 as YFSETQ. Trimming shortened V by 2 bases and J by 0 bases, and 9 bases separated the two germline ends. CDR3 size: 15 residues.

The chain couples TRBV24-1 to TRBJ1-3, with D perhaps TRBD1 (5 bases). CDR1 KGHDR and CDR2 SFDVKD come from the germline V gene. There are 17 residues in the CDR3. V was pared by 2 bases and J by 2 bases, with 15 bases between. CDR3 DNA sequence: TGTGCCACCAGTGATTCGGCCCTGGGGGGGGCTGGAAACACCATATATTTT. Its translation is CATSDSALGGAGNTIYF.

The chain joins TRBV9 to TRBJ2-3, with a weak D call TRBD2 (6 bases). Germline V gene lookup returns CDR1 SGDLS and CDR2 YYNGEE. The CDR3 runs to 17 residues. Deletions cut 2 bases from V and 3 bases from J, with 19 bases between. This CDR3 is CASSVGAGSGGTDTQYF. CDR3 DNA sequence: TGTGCCAGCAGCGTTGGGGCGGGAAGCGGTGGGACAGATACGCAGTATTTT. The variable domain in full, with the rest retrieved from reference TRBV9 and TRBJ2-3, is DSGVTQTPKHLITATGQRVTLRCSPRSGDLSVYWYQQSLDQGLQFLIQYYNGEERAKGNILERFSAQQFPDLHSELNLSSLELGDSALYFCASSVGAGSGGTDTQYFGPGTRLTVL.

Only a few counts were recorded for this clone. J is TRBJ1-1 and V is TRBV10-3; TRBD1 is a possible D gene (6 bases). CDR3 length equals 13 residues. V dropped 10 bases and J dropped 1 base, with 13 bases sitting between them. Per the germline V gene, CDR1 is ENHRY and CDR2 is SYGVKD. The CDR3 nucleotides read TGTGCCACAGGGACATCCTCGAACACTGAAGCTTTCTTT. As protein: CATGTSSNTEAFF.

The genes are TRBV27 and TRBJ1-5; D gene uncertain. Germline V gives CDR1 MNHEY, CDR2 SMNVEV (reference sequence). The CDR3 is made up of 13 amino acids. The V and J ends lost 3 bases and 2 bases respectively, with 5 bases between them. CDR3 loop: CASSFHGNQPQHF. The CDR3 region has the DNA TGTGCCAGCAGTTTTCATGGCAATCAGCCCCAGCATTTT.

CDR3: CASSYSTESTDTQYF. The CDR3 nucleotides are TGTGCCAGCAGTTACTCGACGGAGAGCACAGATACGCAGTATTTT. The chain joins TRBV6-5 to TRBJ2-3; D uncertain. The V end was cut by 0 bases, the J end by 0 bases, with 7 bases between. CDR1 MNHEY and CDR2 SVGAGI come from the germline V gene. This CDR3 is 15 amino acids long.

The rearrangement links TRBV30 to TRBJ1-6; D uncertain. The CDR3 has 14 amino acids. The V gene lost 0 bases and the J gene lost 9 bases, with 12 bases spanning the gap. The V gene's germline CDR1 is GTSNPN and CDR2 SVGIG (reference sequence). The CDR3 nucleotides read TGTGCCTGGAGTGTGCCAGGCAGAACTTCACCCCTCCACTTT. This gives the protein CAWSVPGRTSPLHF.

This chain uses TRBV9 with TRBJ1-4; the D gene is possibly TRBD1 (5 bases). Germline CDR1 reads SGDLS; CDR2 reads YYNGEE. The CDR3 contains 15 residues. V lost 0 bases, J lost 3 bases, and 9 bases lay in between. CDR3 DNA sequence: TGTGCCAGCAGCGTAGTTGGGGCCGCTAATGAAAAACTGTTTTTT. It yields the protein CASSVVGAANEKLFF.

In this sample, this clone turned up once. This sequence joins TRBV28 and TRBJ1-5; D gene uncertain. From germline, CDR1 is MDHEN and CDR2 SYDVKM. Trimming removed 1 base at V and 2 bases at J, with 9 bases between. CDR3 size: 15 residues. Here the CDR3 DNA reads TGTGCCAGCAGTTTATCCGCGTTGGGCAATCAGCCCCAGCATTTT. Encoded protein: CASSLSALGNQPQHF. Using reference TRBV28 and TRBJ1-5 for the parts outside the CDR3, the full variable domain is DVKVTQSSRYLVKRTGEKVFLECVQDMDHENMFWYRQDPGLGLRLIYFSYDVKMKEKGDIPEGYSVSREKKERFSLILESASTNQTSMYLCASSLSALGNQPQHFGDGTRLSIL.

The rearrangement joins TRBV2 to TRBJ1-2; D unclear. Germline V gene lookup returns CDR1 SNHLY and CDR2 FYNNEI. The CDR3 contains 13 residues. The V end lost 4 bases, the J end lost 4 bases, and 10 bases lay between the germline ends. CDR3 sequence: CASSVGESYGYTF. CDR3 in DNA: TGTGCCAGCAGTGTCGGGGAGAGCTATGGCTACACCTTC.